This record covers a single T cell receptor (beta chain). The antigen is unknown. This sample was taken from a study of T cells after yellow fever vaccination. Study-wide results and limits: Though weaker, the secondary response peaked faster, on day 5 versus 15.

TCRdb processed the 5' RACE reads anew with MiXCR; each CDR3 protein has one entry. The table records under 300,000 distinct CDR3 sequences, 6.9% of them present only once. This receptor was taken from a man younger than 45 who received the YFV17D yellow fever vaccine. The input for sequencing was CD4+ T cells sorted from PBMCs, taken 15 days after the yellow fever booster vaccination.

The CDR3, as DNA: TGCAGTGCTAAGAAGACGGCCGCGGGGGAGCAGTACTTC. Encoded protein: CSAKKTAAGEQYF. The V and J genes are TRBV20-1 and TRBJ2-7; maybe TRBD2 (6 bases). V was trimmed by 4 bases and J by 7 bases, leaving 17 bases between them. Germline V gene sequence: CDR1 DFQATT, CDR2 SNEGSKA (reference sequence). The CDR3 extends over 13 amino acids.